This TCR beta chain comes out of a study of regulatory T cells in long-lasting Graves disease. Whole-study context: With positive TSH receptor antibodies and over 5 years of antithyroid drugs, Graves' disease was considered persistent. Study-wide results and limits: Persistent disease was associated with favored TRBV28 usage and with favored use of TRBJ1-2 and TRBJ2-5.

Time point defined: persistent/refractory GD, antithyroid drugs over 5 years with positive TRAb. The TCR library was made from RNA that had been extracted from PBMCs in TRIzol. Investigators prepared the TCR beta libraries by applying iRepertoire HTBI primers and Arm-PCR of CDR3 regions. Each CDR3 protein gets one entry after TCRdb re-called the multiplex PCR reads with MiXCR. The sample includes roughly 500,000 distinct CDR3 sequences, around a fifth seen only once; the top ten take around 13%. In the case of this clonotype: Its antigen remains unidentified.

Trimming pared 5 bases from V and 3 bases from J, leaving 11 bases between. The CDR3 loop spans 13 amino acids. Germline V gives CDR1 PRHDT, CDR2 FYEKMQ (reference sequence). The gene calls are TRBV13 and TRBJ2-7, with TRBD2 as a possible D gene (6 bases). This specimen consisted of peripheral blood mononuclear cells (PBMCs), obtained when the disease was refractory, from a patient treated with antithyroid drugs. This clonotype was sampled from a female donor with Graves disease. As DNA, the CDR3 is TGTGCCAGCAGCCGGGGGTTATACTACGAGCAGTACTTC. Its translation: CASSRGLYYEQYF.